One and the same sample provided the 31 T cell receptor beta chains below, sequenced in a study of T-cell memory formation after mild COVID-19. In TCRdb, the 5' RACE reads were re-called with MiXCR into one record per CDR3 protein. The data hold some 490,000 distinct CDR3 sequences, with roughly 18% observed a single time. Sequences were obtained from PBMCs or a T cell subset sorted from them (not recorded which). The receptors stem from an adult woman who had mild COVID-19 (a few samples of this study predate the infection). Cell type and time point are not known.

The table lists this clonotype with many counts. The V gene is TRBV12-3 or TRBV12-4, the J gene TRBJ2-1; 10 bases agree with TRBD2. The CDR3 length is 16 residues. With 3 bases clipped from V and 8 bases from J, the junction kept 10 bases outside the gene matches. CDR3 nucleotide sequence: TGTGCCAGCAGTTTGAGAGCGGGGGGGCCGAGGGATGAGCAGTTCTTC. It yields the protein CASSLRAGGPRDEQFF.

This clonotype showed up just a few times. The chain is built from TRBV5-1 and TRBJ1-2; D is unclear. Trimming stripped 2 bases from V and 0 bases from J, with 5 bases between. CDR1 and CDR2 (germline): SGHRS, YFSETQ. This CDR3 is built from 13 residues. The CDR3 is CASSLNANYGYTF. CDR3 nucleotides: TGCGCCAGCAGCTTAAACGCTAACTATGGCTACACCTTC.

This clonotype was counted at least ten times. The chain links TRBV29-1 to TRBJ2-1, with D perhaps matching TRBD1 or TRBD2 (5 bases each). The CDR3 has 14 residues. Germline loops: CDR1 SQVTM, CDR2 ANQGSEA. Trimming shortened V by 7 bases and J by 5 bases, and 18 bases separated the two germline ends. Here the CDR3 DNA reads TGCAGCGGAGCCGGGACGGGACGTAACAATGAGCAGTTCTTC. Encoded protein: CSGAGTGRNNEQFF.

The chain couples TRBV18 to TRBJ1-1; TRBD1 is a possible D gene (6 bases). V was trimmed by 6 bases and J by 1 base, leaving 12 bases between them. The CDR3 is 14 residues long. Germline V gives CDR1 KGHSH, CDR2 LQKENI. This CDR3 is CASSRGGQNTEAFF. In DNA form, the CDR3 reads TGTGCCAGCTCCCGCGGGGGACAGAACACTGAAGCTTTCTTT.

This clonotype was seen more than once but under ten times. The chain combines TRBV5-1 with TRBJ2-6, with 7 bases lining up with TRBD1. From germline, CDR1 is SGHRS and CDR2 YFSETQ. The CDR3 is 17 residues long. J gave up 0 bases and V 4 bases, and 7 bases lay outside the gene matches. CDR3 amino acids: CASSPRGSRSGANVLTF. CDR3 sequence (DNA): TGCGCCAGCAGCCCCAGGGGGTCCCGCTCTGGGGCCAACGTCCTGACTTTC.

This clonotype was seen just once. The chain joins TRBV29-1 to TRBJ1-1, with D possibly matching TRBD1 (5 bases). The germline V gene has CDR1 SQVTM and CDR2 ANQGSEA. The length of the CDR3 is 14 residues. The DNA for the CDR3 is TGCACCCACCGGGGTGGGGGAGCGGGCACTGAAGCTTTCTTT. It is translated as CTHRGGGAGTEAFF.

As DNA, the CDR3 is TGTGCCAGCAGTTACTCGGGACTAAAGCAAGAGACCCAGTACTTC. Translating gives CASSYSGLKQETQYF. V gene TRBV6-2 or TRBV6-3 combines with J gene TRBJ2-5; 7 nucleotides line up with TRBD2. The germline V gene has CDR1 MNHEY and CDR2 SVGEGT. Trimming cost V 0 bases and J 2 bases; bases outside gene matches: 3. The CDR3 consists of 15 residues.

This rearrangement joins TRBV4-3 to TRBJ2-7; TRBD1 aligns across 8 bases. CDR3 length: 18 residues. With V trimmed by 1 base and J by 3 bases, 14 bases remained unmatched. Germline assignment: CDR1 LGHNA and CDR2 YSLEER. CDR3 loop: CASSQASVGQGRHYEQYF. The DNA of the CDR3 is TGCGCCAGCAGCCAAGCTTCCGTCGGACAGGGTAGACACTACGAGCAGTACTTC.

The chain has TRBV30 and TRBJ1-5; D is perhaps TRBD1 (6 bases). V shed 3 bases and J shed 4 bases, with 10 bases lying between them. The V gene's germline CDR1 is GTSNPN and CDR2 SVGIG (reference sequence). CDR3 length equals 13 residues. CDR3 protein: CAWRGGANQPQHF. The DNA for the CDR3 is TGTGCCTGGAGGGGGGGGGCAAATCAGCCCCAGCATTTT.

This clonotype was detected only a few times. The V and J genes are TRBV20-1 and TRBJ2-1, with 7 bases identical to TRBD2. V lost 2 bases and J lost 2; bases outside the gene matches: 6. The CDR3 is made up of 15 amino acids. CDR1 is DFQATT, CDR2 SNEGSKA, per germline (reference sequence). Here the CDR3 reads CSARRGGSAYNEQFF. CDR3 DNA: TGCAGTGCTAGAAGGGGCGGGAGTGCCTACAATGAGCAGTTCTTC.

This clonotype occurred a few times. The chain is built from TRBV5-5 and TRBJ1-3, with 9 nucleotides matching TRBD1. Trimming took 3 bases from V and 2 from J; bases not matched to a gene: 9. CDR1 is SGHKS, CDR2 YYEKEE, per germline (reference sequence). The CDR3 extends over 17 amino acids. This CDR3 reads CASSSLPGQGAGNTIYF. The CDR3 DNA follows: TGTGCCAGCAGCTCGCTCCCGGGACAGGGTGCTGGAAACACCATATATTTT.

A word on this clonotype: The junction differs from germline at one of its ends, possibly a read error. The rearrangement links TRBV19 to TRBJ2-7; 9 bases line up with TRBD1. In germline, CDR1 is LNHDA, CDR2 SQIVND (reference sequence). The CDR3 runs to 17 residues. This CDR3 reads CTSSKGTGSLLNYEQYF. In DNA form, the CDR3 reads TGTACCAGTAGTAAGGGGACAGGGTCCCTTCTAAACTACGAGCAGTACTTC.

The gene calls are TRBV12-3 or TRBV12-4 and TRBJ1-2; D not certain. With 2 bases removed from V and 4 bases from J, the gap between germline ends came to 5 bases. This CDR3 has 12 residues. CDR3 nucleotide sequence: TGTGCCAGCAGTTTATTTGGCTATGGCTACACCTTC. Protein sequence: CASSLFGYGYTF.

This clonotype was detected a few times. CDR3 sequence: CASGTGIGEKLFF. DNA for the CDR3: TGTGCCAGCGGGACAGGGATCGGGGAAAAACTGTTTTTT. The genes are TRBV12-3 or TRBV12-4 and TRBJ1-4, with TRBD1 matching over 9 bases. J gave up 8 bases and V 8 bases, and 6 bases lay outside the gene matches. This CDR3 spans 13 amino acids.

The V call is TRBV27, the J call TRBJ2-2; TRBD2 might be the D (10 bases). The CDR3 consists of 15 residues. Germline CDR1 and CDR2: MNHEY and SMNVEV (reference sequence). Trimming removed 6 bases from V and 4 bases from J, with 15 bases in between. The CDR3 protein is CASRLAGQGTGELFF. Here the CDR3 DNA reads TGTGCCAGCAGACTAGCGGGACAGGGCACCGGGGAGCTGTTTTTT.

The CDR3 DNA follows: TGTGCCAGCAGCTTCGCAGGGGACGAGCAGTACTTC. It specifies CASSFAGDEQYF. The chain links TRBV11-2 to TRBJ2-7, with D perhaps TRBD1 (6 bases). Trimming cost V 3 bases and J 5 bases, with 8 bases left between them. CDR3 length: 12 amino acids. Germline V gene data show CDR1 as SGHAT and CDR2 as FQNNGV.

Only a few counts were recorded for this clonotype. The chain combines TRBV20-1 with TRBJ1-3, with TRBD1 as a possible D gene (5 bases). V shed 4 bases and J shed 3 bases, with 10 bases lying between them. Germline assignment: CDR1 DFQATT and CDR2 SNEGSKA (reference sequence). CDR3 length: 13 residues. In DNA, the CDR3 is TGCAGTGCTATGGGGCTCGGTGGAAACACCATATATTTT. Translating gives CSAMGLGGNTIYF.

J is TRBJ2-1 and V is TRBV20-1; 8 nucleotides agree with TRBD2. The CDR3 is 16 residues long. V shed 7 bases and J 8 bases; nucleotides not matched to a gene: 19. Germline CDR1 and CDR2: DFQATT and SNEGSKA (reference sequence). CDR3 residues: CSVPALVAGLGDEQFF. The CDR3 DNA is TGCAGTGTCCCCGCACTAGTAGCGGGGCTTGGAGATGAGCAGTTCTTC.

The DNA of the CDR3 is TGTGCCAGCAGTATTACTCCGCAGGGGGCTATCTCTGGGGCCAACGTCCTGACTTTC. Its translation: CASSITPQGAISGANVLTF. This rearrangement joins TRBV27 to TRBJ2-6; 8 bases are shared with TRBD1. Looked up from germline, CDR1 is MNHEY and CDR2 is SMNVEV (reference sequence). CDR3 length equals 19 residues. J gave up 0 bases and V 5 bases, and 12 bases lay outside the gene matches.

This clonotype was found a few times. The rearrangement links TRBV12-3 or TRBV12-4 to TRBJ2-2; D not resolved. The CDR3 is 13 residues long. Trimming took off 8 bases at V and 4 bases at J, with 11 bases between the two ends. The DNA of the CDR3 is TGTGCCAGCGGTAGGAGTATCACCGGGGAGCTGTTTTTT. This gives the protein CASGRSITGELFF.

There are a few counts of this clonotype. The rearrangement links TRBV7-2 to TRBJ1-5, with 8 bases lining up with TRBD1. V shed 2 bases, J shed 5 bases, and the junction held 8 bases outside the gene matches. CDR1 is SGHTA, CDR2 FQGNSA, per germline. The CDR3 is 16 residues long. The CDR3 protein is CASSLLPGQGHQPQHF. The CDR3 nucleotides are TGTGCCAGCAGCTTACTCCCTGGACAGGGACATCAGCCCCAGCATTTT.

This clonotype was detected many times. The J gene is TRBJ2-2, the V gene TRBV5-1, with D unresolved. This CDR3 has 13 amino acids. V was trimmed by 4 bases and J by 3 bases, leaving 7 bases between them. The germline gives CDR1 SGHRS, CDR2 YFSETQ. CDR3 sequence reads: CASSVGDTGELFF. CDR3 bases: TGCGCCAGCAGCGTAGGAGACACCGGGGAGCTGTTTTTT. Together with reference TRBV5-1 and TRBJ2-2, the CDR3 gives the full variable domain: KAGVTQTPRYLIKTRGQQVTLSCSPISGHRSVSWYQQTPGQGLQFLFEYFSETQRNKGNFPGRFSGRQFSNSRSEMNVSTLELGDSALYLCASSVGDTGELFFGEGSRLTVL.

This clonotype was recorded many times. The chain recombines TRBV20-1 with TRBJ1-1, with no clear D. Germline-derived CDR1 and CDR2 are DFQATT and SNEGSKA (reference sequence). This CDR3 is 14 amino acids long. With 0 bases removed from V and 3 bases from J, the gap between germline ends came to 11 bases. The CDR3 nucleotides are TGCAGTGCTAGAGATCGAGTACGGTACACTGAAGCTTTCTTT. Residues: CSARDRVRYTEAFF.

This clonotype was observed a few times. The rearrangement joins TRBV5-6 to TRBJ1-1, with no clear D. V dropped 2 bases and J dropped 1 base, with 6 bases sitting between them. From germline, CDR1 is SGHDT and CDR2 YYEEEE. The CDR3 is made up of 13 amino acids. The CDR3 DNA is TGTGCCAGCAGCTTCGAGGCGAACACTGAAGCTTTCTTT. Translated: CASSFEANTEAFF.

This clonotype appeared a few times. DNA of the CDR3: TGTGCCAGCAGTTATTTGCGTGGCGCGGACCGGGGTATCCCCGGCTTCTATGGCTACACCTTC. Translated, it gives CASSYLRGADRGIPGFYGYTF. The rearrangement links TRBV6-5 to TRBJ1-2; D unresolved. V was shortened by 3 bases and J by 4 bases, with 33 bases between the two germline ends. This CDR3 comprises 21 residues. Germline V gene lookup returns CDR1 MNHEY and CDR2 SVGAGI.

The chain uses TRBV27 and TRBJ1-2; no firm D call. Germline V CDR1 and CDR2: MNHEY, SMNVEV (reference sequence). This CDR3 has 12 amino acids. The V gene lost 4 bases and the J gene lost 8 bases, with 11 bases spanning the gap. In DNA form, the CDR3 reads TGTGCCAGCAGTTCCGAGGGAGGAGGCTACACCTTC. This encodes CASSSEGGGYTF.

The chain links TRBV7-2 to TRBJ2-3, with D unresolved. CDR1 is SGHTA, CDR2 FQGNSA, per germline. The CDR3 extends over 14 amino acids. Deletions cut 1 base from V and 6 bases from J, with 11 bases between. The CDR3: CASSLDGSRDTQYF. In nucleotides, the CDR3 is TGTGCCAGCAGCTTAGACGGCAGTCGGGATACGCAGTATTTT.

The CDR3 bases are TGTGCCAGCAGCGGGGACACAACCTACGAGCAGTACTTC. As protein: CASSGDTTYEQYF. J is TRBJ2-7 and V is TRBV4-2, with D perhaps TRBD1 (6 bases). CDR1 and CDR2 (germline): LGHNA, YNFKEQ. The germline V and J ends were trimmed by 5 bases and 2 bases, with 10 bases remaining between them. This CDR3 spans 13 amino acids.

The CDR3 sequence is CASSDRGVPYEQYF. DNA for the CDR3: TGTGCCAGCAGTGACAGGGGAGTTCCCTACGAGCAGTACTTC. This chain joins TRBV2 and TRBJ2-7; D perhaps matches TRBD1 (6 bases). Germline-derived CDR1 and CDR2 are SNHLY and FYNNEI. The V end lost 3 bases, the J end lost 2 bases, and 11 bases lay between the germline ends. The CDR3 spans 14 residues.

The chain couples TRBV6-5 to TRBJ2-3; 8 nucleotides line up with TRBD2. The V gene's germline CDR1 is MNHEY and CDR2 SVGAGI. V shed 6 bases and J 7 bases; nucleotides not matched to a gene: 3. The CDR3 covers 12 residues. CDR3 amino acids: CASRGTRNTQYF. The CDR3 nucleotides are TGTGCCAGCAGGGGGACTAGGAATACGCAGTATTTT.

CDR3 amino acids: CASSIVGAGDTQYF. The CDR3 nucleotides are TGTGCCAGTAGTATAGTAGGGGCTGGAGATACGCAGTATTTT. V usage is TRBV19 and J usage is TRBJ2-3; D is perhaps TRBD1 (5 bases). Deletions cut 1 base from V and 5 bases from J, with 10 bases between. The CDR3 is 14 amino acids. The germline gives CDR1 LNHDA, CDR2 SQIVND (reference sequence). The full variable domain, in which reference TRBV19 and TRBJ2-3 provide the parts outside the CDR3, is DGGITQSPKYLFRKEGQNVTLSCEQNLNHDAMYWYRQDPGQGLRLIYYSQIVNDFQKGDIAEGYSVSREKKESFPLTVTSAQKNPTAFYLCASSIVGAGDTQYFGPGTRLTVL.